This T cell receptor beta chain was recovered during a study of somatic mutations in cytotoxic T cells in rheumatoid arthritis. On the study more broadly: Patient blood (around 30 ml EDTA) was collected right after diagnosis, preceding any treatment. Including V beta1+ cells that were sequenced for TCRB, some T-cell populations stained with V beta antibodies were flow-sorted at nearly 100% purity.

Sequenced by immunoSEQ multiplex PCR; TCRdb stores in-frame clones only, minus some. The sample gives about 20,000 clones, around four fifths of which show up once; 13% to 15% is in the top ten. Isolating CD4+ and CD8+ cells involved positive magnetic bead selection on an AutoMACS. Their purity was then checked by flow cytometry. The CDR3 spans 14 residues. Germline lookup yields CDR1 SEHNR and CDR2 FQNEAQ (reference sequence). V was clipped by 0 bases and J by 5 bases, with 10 bases between them. The gene calls are TRBV7-9 and TRBJ1-2; the D is unclear. The TCR originated in an adult with rheumatoid arthritis. Sequencing was performed on CD8+ T cells sorted from blood. The CDR3 DNA follows: TGTGCCAGCAGCTTAGCAAACATGATATATGGCTACACCTTC. This encodes CASSLANMIYGYTF.